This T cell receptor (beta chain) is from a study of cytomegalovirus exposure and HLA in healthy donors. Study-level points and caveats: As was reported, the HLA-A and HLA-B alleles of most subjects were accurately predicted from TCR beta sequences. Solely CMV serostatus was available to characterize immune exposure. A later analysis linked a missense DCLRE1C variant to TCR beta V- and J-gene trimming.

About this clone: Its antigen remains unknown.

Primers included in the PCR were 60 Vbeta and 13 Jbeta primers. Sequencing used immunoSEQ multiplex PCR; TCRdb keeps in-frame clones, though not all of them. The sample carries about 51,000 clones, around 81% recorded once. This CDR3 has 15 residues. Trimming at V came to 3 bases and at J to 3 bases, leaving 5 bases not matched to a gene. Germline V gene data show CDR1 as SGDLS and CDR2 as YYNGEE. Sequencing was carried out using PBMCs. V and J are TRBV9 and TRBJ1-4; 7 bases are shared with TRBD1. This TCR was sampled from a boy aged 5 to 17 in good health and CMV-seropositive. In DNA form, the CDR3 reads TGTGCCAGCAGCGGAAGGGGGCCGGCTAATGAAAAACTGTTTTTT. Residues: CASSGRGPANEKLFF. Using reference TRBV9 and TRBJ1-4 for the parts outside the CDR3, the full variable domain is DSGVTQTPKHLITATGQRVTLRCSPRSGDLSVYWYQQSLDQGLQFLIQYYNGEERAKGNILERFSAQQFPDLHSELNLSSLELGDSALYFCASSGRGPANEKLFFGSGTQLSVL.